The table lists the clone carrying this TCR beta chain with a few counts. What it binds is not known. MiXCR was run by TCRdb on the reads, yielding one entry per CDR3 protein. The sample consists of fewer than 1,000,000 distinct CDR3 sequences, around 30% of them appearing once. The CDR3 sequence is 14 residues long. The germline V and J ends were trimmed by 0 bases and 5 bases, with 10 bases remaining between them. Per germline, CDR1 MNHEY and CDR2 SVGAGI. The data stem from a study of T cell repertoires in cytomegalovirus infection. The source is a human donor in good health (CMV status not recorded). Some clones in this sample may be carry-over from other donors' samples. The V call is TRBV6-5, the J call TRBJ1-1, with D perhaps matching TRBD1 (5 bases). Specimen: cultured CD8+ T cells from PBMCs, collected from culture after CMV antigen stimulation. CDR3 protein: CASSYSHGGTEAFF. In nucleotides, the CDR3 is TGTGCCAGCAGTTACTCGCACGGGGGAACTGAAGCTTTCTTT.